Listed below are T cell receptor beta chains from one sample, sequenced in a study of blood T cell repertoires in COVID-19. The repertoire was sequenced with immunoSEQ multiplex PCR; TCRdb's copy has only in-frame clones and lacks some. Among around 300,000 clones listed, about nine tenths were seen once. The sequencing sample was made of peripheral blood. These receptors were obtained from a woman under 40 with active or convalescent COVID-19. The CDR3 runs from the conserved cysteine through the conserved F or W. Fields, in order: J gene, V gene, clone size, D gene, CDR3 DNA, CDR3 protein. D genes are given only for firm matches. The size entry is marked missing in some rows and otherwise reads once, few, many or a size class.

TRBJ2-7 TRBV18 . TRBD1 TGTGCCAGCTCACCGGGACAGGGATCCGAGCAGTACTTC CASSPGQGSEQYF
TRBJ2-2 TRBV6-6 once TRBD1 TGTGCCAGCAGACCCTCAGGGGGCTTCGGGGAGCTGTTTTTT CASRPSGGFGELFF
TRBJ2-6 TRBV18 . . TGTGCCAGCTCACCAAAGACAGGAACCTCTGGGGCCAACGTCCTGACTTTC CASSPKTGTSGANVLTF
TRBJ1-5 TRBV7-2 . . TGTGCCAGCAGCCTAGTTCCCCAGGGTTTCAATCAGCCCCAGCATTTT CASSLVPQGFNQPQHF
TRBJ1-2 TRBV30 . TRBD1 TGTGCCTGGAGCCATCTCAGGGGGGCGAACTATGGCTACACCTTC CAWSHLRGANYGYTF
TRBJ2-7 TRBV6-5 . . TGTGCCAGCACCGCGGGCCTCGAGCAGTACTTC CASTAGLEQYF
TRBJ2-7 TRBV4-3 . . TGCGCCAGCAGCCAAGCTCTATACGAGTCCTACGAGCAGTACTTC CASSQALYESYEQYF
TRBJ2-2 TRBV11-2 . . TGTGCCAGCAGCTTCGCGGGCCGGTCGGCCGGGGAGCTGTTTTTT CASSFAGRSAGELFF
TRBJ2-7 TRBV9 once TRBD1 TGTGCCAGCAGCGTAGCGGGGACAGGGCAGGCTTACGAGCAGTACTTC CASSVAGTGQAYEQYF
TRBJ1-4 TRBV28 . . TGTGCCAGCAGGGGCAGAACTGGGAGTTTTGAGCGAAGTGAAAAACTGTTTTTT CASRGRTGSFERSEKLFF
TRBJ1-6 TRBV2 . TRBD1 TGTGCCAGCAGTGAGGAGACAGGGCGGTCACCCCTCCACTTT CASSEETGRSPLHF
TRBJ2-1 TRBV6-2/TRBV6-3 few TRBD1 TGTGCCAGCAGCACAGGGGAGATAAGTGAGCAGTTCTTC CASSTGEISEQFF
TRBJ2-2 TRBV10-3 . TRBD1 TGTGCCATCAGTGCGGGACAGACGAACACCGGGGAGCTGTTTTTT CAISAGQTNTGELFF
TRBJ2-2 TRBV2 . . TGTGCCAGCAGTGAATACCCCTATGACACCGGGGAGCTGTTTTTT CASSEYPYDTGELFF
TRBJ1-6 TRBV30 . TRBD1 TGTGCCTGGAGCCAGGGACAGGCTAATTCACCCCTCCACTTT CAWSQGQANSPLHF
TRBJ2-3 TRBV7-3 few TRBD1 TGTGCCAGCAGCCCACTGGGACAGTCCACAGATACGCAGTATTTT CASSPLGQSTDTQYF
TRBJ2-7 TRBV28 . . TGTGCCAGCTCTCAAGCGGGCTACGAGCAGTACTTC CASSQAGYEQYF
TRBJ1-2 TRBV18 few . TGTGCCAGCTCACCTAGGGGAACGGATGGCTACACCTTC CASSPRGTDGYTF
TRBJ2-7 TRBV10-3 . TRBD2 TGTGCCATCAGTGAGGAGGGAGGGTTCGTCCCATACGAGCAGTACTTC CAISEEGGFVPYEQYF
TRBJ1-6 TRBV7-8 . . TGTGCCAGCAGCTTATCCGGGGATAATTCACCCCTCCACTTT CASSLSGDNSPLHF
TRBJ1-2 TRBV29-1 . . TGCAGCGTCCCACGGGGGGGCTCCGTCTATGGCTACACCTTC CSVPRGGSVYGYTF
TRBJ2-5 TRBV6-1 . TRBD2 TGTGCCAGCAGTGAATCGCTAGCGGGGGGCCAAGAGACCCAGTACTTC CASSESLAGGQETQYF
TRBJ2-3 TRBV20-1 . TRBD2 TGCAGTGCTAGTAACGGGGGGACCACAGATACGCAGTATTTT CSASNGGTTDTQYF
TRBJ2-2 TRBV2 . TRBD2 TGTGCCAGCAGTTTTCTTCTAGCGGGGGATAACACCGGGGAGCTGTTTTTT CASSFLLAGDNTGELFF